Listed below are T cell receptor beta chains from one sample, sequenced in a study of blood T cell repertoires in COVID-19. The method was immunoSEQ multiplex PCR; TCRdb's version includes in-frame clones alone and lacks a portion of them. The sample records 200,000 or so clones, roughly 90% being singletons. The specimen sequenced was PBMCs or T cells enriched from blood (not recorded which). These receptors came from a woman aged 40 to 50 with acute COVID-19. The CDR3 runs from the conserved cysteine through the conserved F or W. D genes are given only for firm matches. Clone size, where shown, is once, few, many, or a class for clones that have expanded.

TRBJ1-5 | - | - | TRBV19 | CASSQGMGQPQHF | TGTGCCAGTAGTCAGGGAATGGGTCAGCCCCAGCATTTT
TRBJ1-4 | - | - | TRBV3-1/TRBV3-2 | CASSLFSTGPGEKLFF | TGTGCCAGCAGCCTCTTTTCTACAGGACCGGGTGAAAAACTGTTTTTT
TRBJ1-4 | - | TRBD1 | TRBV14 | CASSLAPGTGTVKLFF | TGTGCCAGCAGCTTAGCTCCGGGGACAGGGACAGTAAAACTGTTTTTT
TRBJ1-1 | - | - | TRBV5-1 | CASSFQPQGDTEAFF | TGCGCCAGCAGCTTTCAGCCCCAAGGGGACACTGAAGCTTTCTTT
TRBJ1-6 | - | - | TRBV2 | CASSEGEGASPLHF | TGTGCCAGCAGTGAAGGTGAGGGCGCCTCACCCCTCCACTTT
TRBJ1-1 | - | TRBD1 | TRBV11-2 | CASSLVRGTGAMNTEAFF | TGTGCCAGCAGCTTAGTTCGCGGGACAGGGGCAATGAACACTGAAGCTTTCTTT
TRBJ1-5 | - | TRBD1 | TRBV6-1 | CASSEAETGGGFQPQHF | TGTGCCAGCAGTGAAGCGGAGACAGGGGGTGGCTTTCAGCCCCAGCATTTT
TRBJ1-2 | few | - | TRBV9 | CASSVDYGGTYGYTF | TGTGCCAGCAGCGTAGATTACGGGGGGACCTATGGCTACACCTTC
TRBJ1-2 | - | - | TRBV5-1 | CASSTMGGGYTF | TGCGCCAGCAGCACTATGGGAGGGGGCTACACCTTC
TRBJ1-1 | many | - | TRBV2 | CASAALENTEAFF | TGTGCCAGCGCCGCTTTAGAGAACACTGAAGCTTTCTTT
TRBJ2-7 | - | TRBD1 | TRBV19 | CASSPRDRNYEQYF | TGTGCCAGTAGTCCGCGGGACAGGAACTACGAGCAGTACTTC
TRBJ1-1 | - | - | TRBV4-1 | CASSQGRTEAFF | TGCGCCAGCAGCCAAGGGAGGACTGAAGCTTTCTTT
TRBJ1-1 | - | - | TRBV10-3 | CAISEARGPEAFF | TGTGCCATCAGTGAGGCAAGGGGCCCTGAAGCTTTCTTT
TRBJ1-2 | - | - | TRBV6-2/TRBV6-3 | CASSYVAAGGYTF | TGTGCCAGCAGTTACGTCGCTGCCGGTGGCTACACCTTC
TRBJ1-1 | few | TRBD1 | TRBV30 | CAWSVGAYRPGGNTEAFF | TGTGCCTGGAGTGTAGGGGCTTATCGGCCAGGGGGCAACACTGAAGCTTTCTTT
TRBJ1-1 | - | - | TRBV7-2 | CASSWGRGNTEAFF | TGTGCCAGCAGCTGGGGGAGGGGGAACACTGAAGCTTTCTTT
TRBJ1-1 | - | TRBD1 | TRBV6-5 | CASTGQGVNTEAFF | TGTGCCAGCACCGGACAGGGGGTGAACACTGAAGCTTTCTTT
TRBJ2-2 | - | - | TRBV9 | CASTRDGGSSGELFF | TGTGCCAGCACCCGCGATGGAGGGAGCTCCGGGGAGCTGTTTTTT
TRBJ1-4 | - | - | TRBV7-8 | CASSRGIVNEKLFF | TGTGCCAGCAGCAGGGGTATAGTTAATGAAAAACTGTTTTTT
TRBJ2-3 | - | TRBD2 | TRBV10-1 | CASSEGAGGPSSTDTQYF | TGCGCCAGCAGTGAGGGGGCGGGGGGTCCTTCTAGCACAGATACGCAGTATTTT
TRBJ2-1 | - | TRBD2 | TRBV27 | CASSLTSGGAREQFF | TGTGCCAGCAGTTTAACTAGCGGGGGGGCCCGGGAGCAGTTCTTC
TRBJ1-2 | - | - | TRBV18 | CVSSPRDRSFYGYTF | TGTGTCAGCTCACCACGTGACAGATCATTCTATGGCTACACCTTC
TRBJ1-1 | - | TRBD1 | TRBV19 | CASRNSQGKTEAFF | TGTGCCAGTAGGAACTCACAGGGGAAAACTGAAGCTTTCTTT
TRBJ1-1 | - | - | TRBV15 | CATSRGTVRNTEAFF | TGTGCCACCAGCAGAGGGACAGTGCGGAACACTGAAGCTTTCTTT
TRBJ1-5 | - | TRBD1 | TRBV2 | CASSEARGQGAQPQHF | TGTGCCAGCAGTGAAGCGAGGGGGCAGGGGGCTCAGCCCCAGCATTTT
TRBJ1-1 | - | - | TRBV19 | CASIPMTGYRGNTEAFF | TGTGCCAGTATCCCAATGACAGGTTATAGGGGGAACACTGAAGCTTTCTTT
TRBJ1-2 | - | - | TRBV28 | CASRDPGDGYTF | TGTGCCAGCAGGGACCCAGGGGACGGCTACACCTTC
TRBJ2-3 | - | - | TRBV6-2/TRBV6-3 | CASSYSIGGPGTDTQYF | TGTGCCAGCAGTTACTCGATCGGGGGGCCCGGGACAGATACGCAGTATTTT
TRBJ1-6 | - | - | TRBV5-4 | CASSSGAGNSPLHF | TGTGCCAGCAGCTCAGGGGCAGGGAATTCACCCCTCCACTTT
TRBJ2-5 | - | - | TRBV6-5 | CASRSSGTGRETQYF | TGTGCCAGCAGATCTTCCGGGACCGGGAGAGAGACCCAGTACTTC
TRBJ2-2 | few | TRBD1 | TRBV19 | CASSIPGQDTGELFF | TGTGCCAGTAGTATTCCGGGACAGGACACCGGGGAGCTGTTTTTT
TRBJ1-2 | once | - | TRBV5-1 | CASRLDPDRRDIRGYTF | TGCGCCAGCCGCTTAGACCCGGACAGAAGGGATATCCGTGGCTACACCTTC
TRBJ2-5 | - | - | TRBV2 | CASSEPRTQYF | TGTGCCAGCAGTGAGCCGAGGACCCAGTACTTC
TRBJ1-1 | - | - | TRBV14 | CASSPNRESEAFF | TGTGCCAGCAGCCCCAACAGGGAATCTGAAGCTTTCTTT
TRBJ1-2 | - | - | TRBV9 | CASSAAGMGADYGYTF | TGTGCCAGCAGCGCTGCCGGGATGGGGGCAGACTACGGCTACACCTTC
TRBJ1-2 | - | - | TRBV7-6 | CASSQSGLGSYGYTF | TGTGCCAGCAGCCAAAGTGGTTTGGGGAGCTATGGCTACACCTTC
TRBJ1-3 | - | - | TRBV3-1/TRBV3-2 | CASSLQSSVGNTIYF | TGTGCCAGCAGCCTCCAGTCGTCAGTAGGAAACACCATATATTTT
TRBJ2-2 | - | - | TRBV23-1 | CASSPTRAPGTGELFF | TGCGCCAGCAGTCCAACACGGGCCCCGGGGACCGGGGAGCTGTTTTTT
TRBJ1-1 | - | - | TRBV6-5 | CASSYSNRVTEAFF | TGTGCCAGCAGTTACTCGAACAGGGTCACTGAAGCTTTCTTT
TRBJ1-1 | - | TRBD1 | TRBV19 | CASTWDSVNTEAFF | TGTGCCAGTACATGGGACAGCGTGAACACTGAAGCTTTCTTT
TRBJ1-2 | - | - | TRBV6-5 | CASSLAANYGYTF | TGTGCCAGCAGTCTGGCAGCTAACTATGGCTACACCTTC
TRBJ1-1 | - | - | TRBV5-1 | CASSLQGVNTEAFF | TGCGCCAGCAGCTTACAGGGAGTGAACACTGAAGCTTTCTTT
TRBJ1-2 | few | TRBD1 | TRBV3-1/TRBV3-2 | CASSQTTGRSGYTF | TGTGCCAGCAGCCAGACGACAGGGAGGTCCGGCTACACCTTC
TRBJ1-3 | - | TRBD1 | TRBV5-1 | CASSLVQGSGNTIYF | TGCGCCAGCAGCTTGGTACAGGGGAGTGGAAACACCATATATTTT
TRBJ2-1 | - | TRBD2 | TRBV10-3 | CAISEEGTKFDEQFF | TGTGCCATCAGTGAAGAGGGGACTAAATTCGATGAGCAGTTCTTC
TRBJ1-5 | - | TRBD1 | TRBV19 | CASSYRRGDQPQHF | TGTGCCAGTAGTTATCGCAGGGGGGATCAGCCCCAGCATTTT
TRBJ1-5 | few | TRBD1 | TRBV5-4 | CASSPGQGADQPQHF | TGTGCCAGCAGTCCGGGACAGGGGGCCGATCAGCCCCAGCATTTT
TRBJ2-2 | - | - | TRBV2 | CASSEQGTGELFF | TGTGCCAGCAGTGAACAGGGCACCGGGGAGCTGTTTTTT
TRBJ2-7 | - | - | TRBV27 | CASSSRYEQYF | TGTGCCAGCAGTTCCCGCTACGAGCAGTACTTC
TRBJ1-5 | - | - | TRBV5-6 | CASSRNIGQTYNQPQHF | TGTGCCAGCAGCCGAAACATAGGACAGACATACAATCAGCCCCAGCATTTT
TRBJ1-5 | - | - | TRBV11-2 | CASSLAGFSNQPQHF | TGTGCCAGCAGCTTAGCCGGGTTCAGCAATCAGCCCCAGCATTTT
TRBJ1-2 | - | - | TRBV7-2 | CASSGDRRFGYTF | TGTGCCAGCAGCGGCGACAGGCGCTTCGGCTACACCTTC
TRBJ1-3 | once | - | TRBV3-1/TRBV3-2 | CASSQIYGQLSGNTIYF | TGTGCCAGCAGCCAAATATACGGACAGCTCTCTGGAAACACCATATATTTT